At least ten counts were recorded for the clone carrying this TCR beta chain. The antigen is undetermined. The data derive from a study of regulatory T cells in long-lasting Graves disease. Overall study context: Persistent Graves' disease denoted over 5 years of antithyroid drugs plus positive TSH receptor antibodies. Overall study findings and caveats: Persistent patients shared 2,741 public clonotypes among themselves. Newly diagnosed patients shared fewer, at about 890. Favoring TRBV28, TRBJ1-2 and TRBJ2-5 was a feature seen in persistent disease.

TCR beta libraries were built with iRepertoire HTBI primers and Arm-PCR of CDR3 regions. TCRdb redid the calling of the multiplex PCR reads with MiXCR, one entry per CDR3 protein. The sample carries a few hundred thousand distinct CDR3 sequences, 20% to 25% recorded once. This sample's time point: persistent/refractory GD, antithyroid drugs over 5 years with positive TRAb. With RNA extracted from PBMCs as input, the TCR library was made. Peripheral blood, nine milliliters of it, was drawn into EDTA tubes. The CDR3 length is 15 residues. CDR1 and CDR2 from the germline V gene are MDHEN and SYDVKM. Trimming removed 5 bases at V and 10 bases at J, with 18 bases between.

This sequence joins TRBV28 and TRBJ1-6, with D possibly being TRBD1 (5 bases). This clonotype originated in a woman aged 40 to 55 with Graves disease. This sample comprised peripheral blood mononuclear cells (PBMCs), obtained when the disease was refractory, from a patient treated with antithyroid drugs. CDR3 nucleotide sequence: TGTGCCAGCAGTCCCTCGGAGGGGCGCAAATCACCCCTCCACTTT. This codes for CASSPSEGRKSPLHF. Complete variable domain (other parts from reference TRBV28 and TRBJ1-6): DVKVTQSSRYLVKRTGEKVFLECVQDMDHENMFWYRQDPGLGLRLIYFSYDVKMKEKGDIPEGYSVSREKKERFSLILESASTNQTSMYLCASSPSEGRKSPLHFGNGTRLTVT.